This T cell receptor (beta chain) was found in a study of OX40 agonist ivuxolimab in advanced cancers. Overall study: Three patients, one with hepatocellular carcinoma and two with cutaneous melanoma, achieved partial responses.

This clone was recorded a few times. Its target is unknown. Repertoires were generated with immunoSEQ multiplex PCR, while TCRdb's copy carries only in-frame clones and drops some. The table has roughly 58,000 clones, about four fifths seen once. Overall study findings and caveats: Clonal expansion in partial responders at 0.1-3.0 mg/kg ranked among the lowest. Doses of 0.1 to 3.0 mg/kg were accompanied by clonal expansion of CD4+ and CD8+ blood T cells by week 6.

J gave up 3 bases and V 6 bases, and 10 bases lay outside the gene matches. This CDR3 region has 16 residues. In germline, CDR1 is SGHNT, CDR2 YYREEE (reference sequence). This clonotype originated in an adult with an advanced solid tumor such as melanoma, head and neck, liver or kidney cancer. The gene calls are TRBV5-4 and TRBJ2-2, with 8 bases fitting TRBD2. Sequencing was performed on CD4+ or CD8+ T cells sorted from blood, taken in a trial of the OX40 agonist ivuxolimab. The CDR3 here is CASKRGGGTYTGELFF. In DNA form, the CDR3 reads TGTGCCAGCAAAAGGGGCGGGGGGACTTACACCGGGGAGCTGTTTTTT.